This T cell receptor beta chain was sequenced in a study of CD8 T cells in ankylosing spondylitis. With regard to this clonotype: The junction shows a germline mismatch at one end, possibly a read error.

TCRdb reprocessed the 5' RACE reads with MiXCR, giving one entry per CDR3 protein. This sample has about 300,000 distinct CDR3 sequences, with about 9.9% found just once. The CDR3 runs 11 residues. The TCR originated in a female donor with ankylosing spondylitis or in good health (not recorded which). The chain is built from TRBV12-3 or TRBV12-4 and TRBJ2-3; D uncertain. Sequences were obtained from blood, either unsorted or a sorted T cell fraction (not recorded which). The CDR3 reads CASSLSDTHYF. In DNA form, the CDR3 reads TGTGCCAGCAGTTTATCCGATACGCATTATTTT.